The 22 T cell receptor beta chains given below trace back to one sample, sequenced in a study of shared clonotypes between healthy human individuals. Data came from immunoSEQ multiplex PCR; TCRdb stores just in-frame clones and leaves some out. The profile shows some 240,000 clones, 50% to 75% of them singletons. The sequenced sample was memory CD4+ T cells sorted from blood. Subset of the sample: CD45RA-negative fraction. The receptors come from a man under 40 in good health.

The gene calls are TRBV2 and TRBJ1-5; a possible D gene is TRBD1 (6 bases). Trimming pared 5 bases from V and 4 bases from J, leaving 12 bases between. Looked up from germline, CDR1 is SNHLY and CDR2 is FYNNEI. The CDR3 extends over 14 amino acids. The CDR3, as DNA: TGTGCCAGCAGTTGGGGGCCGGTGAATCAGCCCCAGCATTTT. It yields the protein CASSWGPVNQPQHF.

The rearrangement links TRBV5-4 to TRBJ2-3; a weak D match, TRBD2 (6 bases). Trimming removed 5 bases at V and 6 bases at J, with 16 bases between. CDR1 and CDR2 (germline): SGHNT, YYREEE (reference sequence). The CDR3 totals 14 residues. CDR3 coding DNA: TGTGCCAGCAGGGAAGGGACTCCAGGGGATACGCAGTATTTT. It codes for CASREGTPGDTQYF.

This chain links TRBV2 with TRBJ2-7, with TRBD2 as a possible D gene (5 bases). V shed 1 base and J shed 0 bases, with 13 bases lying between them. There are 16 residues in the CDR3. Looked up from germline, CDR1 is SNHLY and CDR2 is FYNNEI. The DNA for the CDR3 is TGTGCCAGCAGTGAAGATGCCTCGGGATTCTCCTACGAGCAGTACTTC. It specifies CASSEDASGFSYEQYF.

The CDR3 spells CASSESSLAGRDEQYF. CDR3 nucleotide sequence: TGTGCCAGCAGTGAATCTTCACTAGCGGGTCGCGACGAGCAGTACTTC. The rearrangement links TRBV25-1 to TRBJ2-7; TRBD2 aligns across 9 bases. CDR1 is MGHDK, CDR2 SYGVNS, per germline. The CDR3 is 16 residues long. The V segment lost 1 base and the J segment 5 bases; nucleotides outside the gene matches: 9.

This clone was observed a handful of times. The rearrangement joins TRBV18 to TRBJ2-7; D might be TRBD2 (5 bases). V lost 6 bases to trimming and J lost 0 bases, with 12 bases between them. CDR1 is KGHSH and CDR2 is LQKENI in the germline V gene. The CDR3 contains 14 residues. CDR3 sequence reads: CASSQDWSSYEQYF. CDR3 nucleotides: TGTGCCAGCTCCCAGGACTGGAGCTCCTACGAGCAGTACTTC.

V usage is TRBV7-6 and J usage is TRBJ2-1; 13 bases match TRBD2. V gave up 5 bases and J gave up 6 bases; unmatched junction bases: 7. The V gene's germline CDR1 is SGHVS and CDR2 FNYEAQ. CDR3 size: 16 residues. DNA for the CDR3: TGTGCCAGCAGCACCGCCCGGACTAGCGGGAGCAATGAGCAGTTCTTC. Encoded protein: CASSTARTSGSNEQFF.

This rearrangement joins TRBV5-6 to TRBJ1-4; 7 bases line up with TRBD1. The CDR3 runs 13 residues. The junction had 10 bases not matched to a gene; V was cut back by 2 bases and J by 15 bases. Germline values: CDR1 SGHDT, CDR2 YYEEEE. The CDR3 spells CASSFRERQGVFF. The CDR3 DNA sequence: TGTGCCAGCAGCTTTAGGGAAAGACAGGGTGTGTTTTTT.

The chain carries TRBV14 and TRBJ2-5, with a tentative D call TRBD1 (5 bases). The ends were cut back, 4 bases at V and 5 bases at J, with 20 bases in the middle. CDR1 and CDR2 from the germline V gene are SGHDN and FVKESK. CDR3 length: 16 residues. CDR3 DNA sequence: TGTGCCAGCAGCCGTCGACAGATCTGGCCAAGGGAGACCCAGTACTTC. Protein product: CASSRRQIWPRETQYF.

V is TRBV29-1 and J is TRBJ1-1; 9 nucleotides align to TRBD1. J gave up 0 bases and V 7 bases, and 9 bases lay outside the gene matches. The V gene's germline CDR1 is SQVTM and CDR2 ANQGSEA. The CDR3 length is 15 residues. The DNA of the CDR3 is TGCAGCGGGGGGACAGGGAGGAATGTGAACACTGAAGCTTTCTTT. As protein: CSGGTGRNVNTEAFF.

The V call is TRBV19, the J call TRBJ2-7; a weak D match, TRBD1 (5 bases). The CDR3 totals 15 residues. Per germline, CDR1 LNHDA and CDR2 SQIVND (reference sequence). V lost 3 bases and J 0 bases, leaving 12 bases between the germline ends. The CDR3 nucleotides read TGTGCCAGTAGTATCGGAACAGGAAGCTCCTACGAGCAGTACTTC. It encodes CASSIGTGSSYEQYF.

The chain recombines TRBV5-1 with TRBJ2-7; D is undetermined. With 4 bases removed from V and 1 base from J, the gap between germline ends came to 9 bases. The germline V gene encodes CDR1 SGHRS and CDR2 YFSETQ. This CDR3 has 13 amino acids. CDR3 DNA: TGCGCCAGCAGCGGCAGACAATCCTACGAGCAGTACTTC. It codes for CASSGRQSYEQYF.

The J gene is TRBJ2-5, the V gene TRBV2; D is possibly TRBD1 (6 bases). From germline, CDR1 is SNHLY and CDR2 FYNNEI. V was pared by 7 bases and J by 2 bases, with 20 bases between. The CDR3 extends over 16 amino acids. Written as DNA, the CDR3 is TGTGCCAGCACAAGGCGTGCAGGGGCGGTGCAAGAGACCCAGTACTTC. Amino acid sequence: CASTRRAGAVQETQYF. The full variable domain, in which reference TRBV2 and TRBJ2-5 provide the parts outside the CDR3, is EPEVTQTPSHQVTQMGQEVILRCVPISNHLYFYWYRQILGQKVEFLVSFYNNEISEKSEIFDDQFSVERPDGSNFTLKIRSTKLEDSAMYFCASTRRAGAVQETQYFGPGTRLLVL.

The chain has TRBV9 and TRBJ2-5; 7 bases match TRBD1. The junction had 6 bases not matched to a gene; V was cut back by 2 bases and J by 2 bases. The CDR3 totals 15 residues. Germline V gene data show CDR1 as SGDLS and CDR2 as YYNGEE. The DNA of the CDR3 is TGTGCCAGCAGCGTCGGGACAGCGAGTCAAGAGACCCAGTACTTC. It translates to CASSVGTASQETQYF.

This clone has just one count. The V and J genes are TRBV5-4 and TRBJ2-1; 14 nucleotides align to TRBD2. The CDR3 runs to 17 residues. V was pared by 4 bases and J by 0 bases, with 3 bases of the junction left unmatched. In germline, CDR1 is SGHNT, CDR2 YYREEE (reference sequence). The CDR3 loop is CASSPGLAGDSYNEQFF. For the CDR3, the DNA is TGTGCCAGCAGCCCGGGACTAGCGGGAGACTCCTACAATGAGCAGTTCTTC.

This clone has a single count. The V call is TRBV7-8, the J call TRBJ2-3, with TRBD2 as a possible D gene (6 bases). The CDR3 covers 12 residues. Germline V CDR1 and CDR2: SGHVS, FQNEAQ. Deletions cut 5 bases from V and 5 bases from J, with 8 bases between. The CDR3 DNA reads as TGTGCCAGCAGCCCCGGGGGAGATACGCAGTATTTT. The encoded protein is CASSPGGDTQYF.

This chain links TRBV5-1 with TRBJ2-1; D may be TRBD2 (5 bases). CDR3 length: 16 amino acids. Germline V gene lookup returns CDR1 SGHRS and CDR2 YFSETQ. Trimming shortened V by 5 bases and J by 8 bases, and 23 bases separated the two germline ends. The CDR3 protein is CASSYRDATRNYEQFF. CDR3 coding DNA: TGCGCCAGCAGTTATCGGGATGCAACGCGGAACTATGAGCAGTTCTTC.

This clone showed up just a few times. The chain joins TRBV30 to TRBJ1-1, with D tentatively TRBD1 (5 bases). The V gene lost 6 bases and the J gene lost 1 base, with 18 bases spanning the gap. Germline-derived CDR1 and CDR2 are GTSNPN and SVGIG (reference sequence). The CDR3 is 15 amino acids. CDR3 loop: CACVAVGERNTEAFF. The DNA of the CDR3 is TGTGCCTGCGTCGCGGTGGGGGAAAGGAACACTGAAGCTTTCTTT.

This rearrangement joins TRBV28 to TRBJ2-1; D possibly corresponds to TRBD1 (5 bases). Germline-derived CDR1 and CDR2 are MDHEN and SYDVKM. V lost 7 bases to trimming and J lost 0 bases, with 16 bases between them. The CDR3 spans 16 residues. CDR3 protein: CASKEGALSSYNEQFF. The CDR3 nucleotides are TGTGCCAGCAAGGAAGGGGCTCTTAGCTCCTACAATGAGCAGTTCTTC.

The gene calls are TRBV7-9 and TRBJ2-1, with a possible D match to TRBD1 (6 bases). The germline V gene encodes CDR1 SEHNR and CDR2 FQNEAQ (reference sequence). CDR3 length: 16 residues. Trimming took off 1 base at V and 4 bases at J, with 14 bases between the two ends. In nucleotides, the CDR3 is TGTGCCAGCAGCTTAGGAACAGGGCTGGATTACAATGAGCAGTTCTTC. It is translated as CASSLGTGLDYNEQFF.

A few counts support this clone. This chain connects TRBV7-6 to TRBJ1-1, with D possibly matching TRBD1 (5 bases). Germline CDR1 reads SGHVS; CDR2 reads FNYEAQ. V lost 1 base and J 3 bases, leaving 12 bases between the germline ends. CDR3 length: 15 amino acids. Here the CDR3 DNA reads TGTGCCAGCAGCTTAGACGGGATAGGGGACACTGAAGCTTTCTTT. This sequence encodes CASSLDGIGDTEAFF.

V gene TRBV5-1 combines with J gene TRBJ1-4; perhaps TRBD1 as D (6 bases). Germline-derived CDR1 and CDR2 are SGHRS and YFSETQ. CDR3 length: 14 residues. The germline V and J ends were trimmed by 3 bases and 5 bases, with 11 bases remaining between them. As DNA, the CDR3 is TGCGCCAGCAGCTGGGGCGGACAGAATGAAAAACTGTTTTTT. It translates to CASSWGGQNEKLFF.

The CDR3 DNA reads as TGTGCCAGTAGGACACAAGCGGGGACCCAGTACTTC. This codes for CASRTQAGTQYF. V gene TRBV19 combines with J gene TRBJ2-5, with D perhaps TRBD2 (6 bases). Trimming took 6 bases from V and 7 from J, leaving 12 bases between them. This CDR3 comprises 12 residues. CDR1 LNHDA and CDR2 SQIVND come from the germline V gene (reference sequence). The variable domain in full, with the rest retrieved from reference TRBV19 and TRBJ2-5, is DGGITQSPKYLFRKEGQNVTLSCEQNLNHDAMYWYRQDPGQGLRLIYYSQIVNDFQKGDIAEGYSVSREKKESFPLTVTSAQKNPTAFYLCASRTQAGTQYFGPGTRLLVL.